These 25 T cell receptor beta chains originate from one sample sequenced in a study of monozygotic twins with inflammatory bowel disease. TCRdb reanalyzed the 5' RACE reads, giving one entry per CDR3 protein sequence and no DNA. The specimen's table records around 230,000 distinct CDR3 sequences. The sequenced material came from blood. The source is a human donor with ulcerative colitis or Crohn's disease, or a healthy co-twin of an affected twin (not recorded which).

The CDR3 region is CASSLRDSDYYEQYF. The rearrangement uses TRBV5-1 and TRBJ2-7; absent DNA, TCRdb's TRBD1 call cannot be checked. The CDR3 covers 15 residues. CDR1 is SGHRS and CDR2 is YFSETQ in the germline V gene.

The J gene is TRBJ2-2, the V gene TRBV25-1; TCRdb picks TRBD1, but there is no DNA to check that call. Germline values: CDR1 MGHDK, CDR2 SYGVNS. The CDR3 covers 16 residues. This CDR3 reads CASSEYQGRVPGELFF.

This chain connects TRBV5-1 to TRBJ2-1. This CDR3 has 12 residues. The germline V gene encodes CDR1 SGHRS and CDR2 YFSETQ. The chain's CDR3 is CASNFRSSEQFF.

This CDR3 is CSASGSWTGDYGYTF. The chain recombines TRBV20-1 with TRBJ1-2; TCRdb selects TRBD1, and the lack of DNA leaves this call unchecked. The germline CDR1 and CDR2 sequences are DFQATT and SNEGSKA (reference sequence). The CDR3 has 15 amino acids.

The rearrangement uses TRBV18 and TRBJ2-7. This CDR3 region has 13 residues. Germline V lookup: CDR1 KGHSH, CDR2 LQKENI. CDR3 loop: CAGSPGGPYEQYF.

The rearrangement links TRBV5-1 to TRBJ2-1. Germline loops: CDR1 SGHRS, CDR2 YFSETQ. The CDR3 extends over 15 amino acids. Here the CDR3 reads CASSLRGSQNNEQFF.

The chain is built from TRBV11-1 and TRBJ2-1; TCRdb's assignment of TRBD2 cannot be checked, as there is no DNA. The CDR3 contains 16 residues. From germline, CDR1 is SGHAT and CDR2 FQDESV (reference sequence). This CDR3 reads CASSFERGGSYNEQFF.

The chain is built from TRBV27 and TRBJ2-2; the TCRdb call, TRBD2, lacks DNA for checking. The CDR3 runs 16 residues. CDR1 MNHEY and CDR2 SMNVEV come from the germline V gene (reference sequence). CDR3 amino acids: CASSLLTSGGTGELFF.

The V gene is TRBV5-1, the J gene TRBJ2-2; absent DNA, TCRdb's TRBD2 call cannot be checked. Germline CDR1 reads SGHRS; CDR2 reads YFSETQ. The CDR3 is made up of 14 amino acids. CDR3 region: CASRIGTTTGELFF.

The gene calls are TRBV19 and TRBJ1-2. The CDR3 spans 13 residues. In germline, CDR1 is LNHDA, CDR2 SQIVND (reference sequence). The CDR3 protein is CASISNSSYGYTF.

The chain combines TRBV5-1 with TRBJ2-3; the D gene TCRdb calls, TRBD1, cannot be checked with no DNA. The CDR3 is made up of 16 amino acids. Germline-derived CDR1 and CDR2 are SGHRS and YFSETQ. The CDR3 sequence: CASSTQGAVMRDTQYF.

V and J are TRBV20-1 and TRBJ2-1; TCRdb names TRBD1, which stays unverified in the absence of DNA. Per the germline V gene, CDR1 is DFQATT and CDR2 is SNEGSKA (reference sequence). The CDR3 contains 14 residues. CDR3 amino acids: CSAVPRDTYNEQFF.

The chain is built from TRBV29-1 and TRBJ2-7. Looked up from germline, CDR1 is SQVTM and CDR2 is ANQGSEA. The CDR3 length is 12 residues. The CDR3 loop reads CSVTRDSYEQYF.

The chain couples TRBV5-1 to TRBJ2-5; the TRBD1 assignment by TCRdb is unverifiable without DNA. The length of the CDR3 is 14 residues. CDR1 is SGHRS, CDR2 YFSETQ, per germline. CDR3 residues: CASSFQGVGETQYF.

This chain connects TRBV20-1 to TRBJ2-1; TCRdb proposes TRBD2, but this gene call is untestable without DNA. The CDR3 is 13 amino acids. Germline CDR1 is DFQATT and CDR2 is SNEGSKA (reference sequence). The CDR3: CSAGVWGPNEQFF.

The chain joins TRBV27 to TRBJ1-2; TCRdb reports TRBD1, a call that lacks DNA to check it against. CDR3 size: 17 residues. Germline V gene lookup returns CDR1 MNHEY and CDR2 SMNVEV (reference sequence). This chain's CDR3 is CASSPTSYRGRIDGYTF.

The rearrangement links TRBV6-1 to TRBJ2-6; TCRdb reports TRBD2, a call that lacks DNA to check it against. CDR1 and CDR2 from the germline V gene are MNHNS and SASEGT. The CDR3 runs 14 residues. This chain's CDR3 is CATRVPSGANVLTF.

This rearrangement joins TRBV7-2 to TRBJ2-2; as DNA is missing, the TRBD1 call by TCRdb cannot be tested. The germline V gene encodes CDR1 SGHTA and CDR2 FQGNSA. The CDR3 has 17 amino acids. The CDR3 protein is CASSPRLAGGITGELFF.

The chain links TRBV5-5 to TRBJ1-4; the TCRdb D gene call, TRBD1, has no DNA to confirm it. The CDR3 spans 14 residues. Germline V lookup: CDR1 SGHKS, CDR2 YYEKEE (reference sequence). The CDR3 loop is CATRIHATNEKLFF.

This sequence joins TRBV21-1 and TRBJ1-5; checking the TCRdb D call of TRBD1 is not possible without DNA. TRBV21-1 is a pseudogene locus. This CDR3 is built from 16 residues. CDR3: CASSNRPRGPNQPQHF.

The chain employs TRBV9 and TRBJ2-3; TCRdb reports TRBD1, a call that lacks DNA to check it against. Germline CDR1 SGDLS, CDR2 YYNGEE. The CDR3 is 15 amino acids. CDR3 sequence: CASSVVTGLTDTQYF.

The V and J genes are TRBV12-3 or TRBV12-4 and TRBJ2-2. The CDR3 consists of 14 residues. CDR3: CASRTLQSTGELFF.

This chain uses TRBV6-1 with TRBJ1-2; TCRdb's D gene call, TRBD1, goes unchecked for lack of DNA. The CDR3 loop spans 13 amino acids. From germline, CDR1 is MNHNS and CDR2 SASEGT. The CDR3 reads CASTRRQGYGYTF.

This sequence joins TRBV5-1 and TRBJ2-7; the D call of TRBD1 rests on TCRdb alone, since no DNA is present to check it. This CDR3 is 14 amino acids long. CDR1 is SGHRS, CDR2 YFSETQ, per germline. The CDR3 loop reads CASSPGDGTYEQYF.

The chain employs TRBV2 and TRBJ1-1; the TCRdb call, TRBD1, lacks DNA for checking. CDR1 is SNHLY, CDR2 FYNNEI, per germline. This CDR3 contains 13 residues. CDR3: CASTRGGNTEAFF.